Presented here are 5 T cell receptor beta chains from one specimen sequenced in a study of early T cells in non-severe SARS-CoV-2 infection. MiXCR was run by TCRdb on the 5' RACE reads, yielding one entry per CDR3 protein. In the table there are some 80,000 distinct CDR3 sequences, about 5% of which are singletons. Sequencing was performed on whole blood, taken at baseline. The receptors shown here come from an adult who was a healthcare worker with PCR-confirmed SARS-CoV-2 infection or an uninfected control (not recorded which).

This clonotype was seen many times. The chain has TRBV13 and TRBJ1-1; 9 bases agree with TRBD1. Unmatched junction bases numbered 8, after V lost 5 bases and J lost 1 base. This CDR3 contains 16 residues. Germline V gene lookup returns CDR1 PRHDT and CDR2 FYEKMQ (reference sequence). This CDR3 reads CASSPEPGQGNTEAFF. The DNA of the CDR3 is TGTGCCAGCAGCCCCGAGCCGGGACAGGGGAACACTGAAGCTTTCTTT.

At least ten counts were recorded for this clonotype. This rearrangement joins TRBV5-6 to TRBJ2-7; tentatively, D is TRBD2 (6 bases). V lost 2 bases to trimming and J lost 0 bases, with 15 bases between them. The germline V gene encodes CDR1 SGHDT and CDR2 YYEEEE. The length of the CDR3 is 16 residues. CDR3 bases: TGTGCCAGCAGCTTTTTTGCCGGGACTCCCTCCTACGAGCAGTACTTC. Translating gives CASSFFAGTPSYEQYF.

The chain recombines TRBV7-9 with TRBJ2-7; the match to TRBD1 covers 10 bases. Germline CDR1 SEHNR, CDR2 FQNEAQ (reference sequence). This CDR3 spans 14 amino acids. Trimming removed 2 bases from V and 6 bases from J; junction bases left unmatched: 4. The CDR3 region is CASSLSGTGVEQYF. For the CDR3, the DNA is TGTGCCAGCAGCTTATCGGGGACAGGGGTCGAGCAGTACTTC.

Turning to this clonotype: This may arise from a read error, as a much more abundant clone is one base away. The conserved closing phenylalanine or tryptophan is absent in this CDR3, likely reflecting a read error. The DNA is left out, because the CDR3 cannot be placed on it with certainty; the CDR3 is given as TCRdb lists it. J is TRBJ2-7 and V is TRBV21-1. TRBV21-1 is flagged as a pseudogene. The CDR3 comprises 13 residues, both ends counted. The chain's CDR3 is CASTDLKAYEQYS.

This clonotype was detected many times. This sequence joins TRBV30 and TRBJ2-1; the match to TRBD1 covers 9 bases. Trimming took 0 bases from V and 1 from J; bases not matched to a gene: 1. This CDR3 comprises 15 residues. The germline V gene has CDR1 GTSNPN and CDR2 SVGIG (reference sequence). The CDR3 bases are TGTGCCTGGAGTGTTGGACAGGGGTCCTACAATGAGCAGTTCTTC. Its protein product is CAWSVGQGSYNEQFF.